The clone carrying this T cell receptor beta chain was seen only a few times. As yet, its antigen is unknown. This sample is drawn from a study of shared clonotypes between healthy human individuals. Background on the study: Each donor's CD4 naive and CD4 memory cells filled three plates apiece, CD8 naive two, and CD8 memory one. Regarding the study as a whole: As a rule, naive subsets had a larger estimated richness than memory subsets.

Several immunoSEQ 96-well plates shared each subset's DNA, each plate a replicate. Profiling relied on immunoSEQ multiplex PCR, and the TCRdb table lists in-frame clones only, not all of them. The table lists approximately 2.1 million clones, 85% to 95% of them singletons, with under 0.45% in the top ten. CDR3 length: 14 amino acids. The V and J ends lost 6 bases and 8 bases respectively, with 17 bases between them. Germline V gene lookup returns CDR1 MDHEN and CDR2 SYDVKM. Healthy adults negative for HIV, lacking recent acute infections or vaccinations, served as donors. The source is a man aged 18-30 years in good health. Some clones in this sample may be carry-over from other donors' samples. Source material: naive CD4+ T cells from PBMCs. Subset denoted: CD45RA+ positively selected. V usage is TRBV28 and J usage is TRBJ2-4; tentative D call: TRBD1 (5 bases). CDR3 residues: CASRPSSRVDIQYF. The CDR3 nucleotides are TGTGCCAGCAGACCGTCCTCCAGGGTGGACATTCAGTACTTC.